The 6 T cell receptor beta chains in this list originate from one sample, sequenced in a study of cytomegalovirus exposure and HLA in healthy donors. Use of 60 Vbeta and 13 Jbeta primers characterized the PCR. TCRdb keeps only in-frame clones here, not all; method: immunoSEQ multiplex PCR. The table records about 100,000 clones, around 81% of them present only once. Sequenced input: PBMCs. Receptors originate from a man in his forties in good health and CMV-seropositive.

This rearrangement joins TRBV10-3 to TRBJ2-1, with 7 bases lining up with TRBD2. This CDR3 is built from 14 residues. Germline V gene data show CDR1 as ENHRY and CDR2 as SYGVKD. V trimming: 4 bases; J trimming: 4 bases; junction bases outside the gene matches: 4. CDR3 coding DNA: TGTGCCATCAGTGGGCTAGCGGCATACAATGAGCAGTTCTTC. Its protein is CAISGLAAYNEQFF.

CDR3 residues: CASSVAPPTVYGYTF. The CDR3 DNA is TGTGCCAGCAGCGTAGCCCCCCCAACGGTCTATGGCTACACCTTC. The chain couples TRBV9 to TRBJ1-2; D is uncertain. Per the germline V gene, CDR1 is SGDLS and CDR2 is YYNGEE. The CDR3 is made up of 15 amino acids. Trimming stripped 0 bases from V and 4 bases from J, with 13 bases between.

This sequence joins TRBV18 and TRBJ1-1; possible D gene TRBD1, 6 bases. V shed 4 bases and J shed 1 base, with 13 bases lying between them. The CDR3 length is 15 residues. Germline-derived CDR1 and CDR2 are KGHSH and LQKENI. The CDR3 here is CASSQGGVRNTEAFF. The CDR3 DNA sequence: TGTGCCAGCTCACAAGGGGGGGTTAGGAACACTGAAGCTTTCTTT.

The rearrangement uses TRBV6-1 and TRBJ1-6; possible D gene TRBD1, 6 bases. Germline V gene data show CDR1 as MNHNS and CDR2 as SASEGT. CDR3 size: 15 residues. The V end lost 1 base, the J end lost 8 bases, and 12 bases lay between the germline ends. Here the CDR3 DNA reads TGTGCCAGCAGTGAAGAGGGGGGGCTTTATTCACCCCTCCACTTT. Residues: CASSEEGGLYSPLHF.

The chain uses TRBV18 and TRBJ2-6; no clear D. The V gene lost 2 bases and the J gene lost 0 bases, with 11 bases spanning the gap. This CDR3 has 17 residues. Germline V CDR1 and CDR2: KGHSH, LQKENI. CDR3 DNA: TGTGCCAGCTCACCAATGAGAACAGCCTCTGGGGCCAACGTCCTGACTTTC. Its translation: CASSPMRTASGANVLTF.

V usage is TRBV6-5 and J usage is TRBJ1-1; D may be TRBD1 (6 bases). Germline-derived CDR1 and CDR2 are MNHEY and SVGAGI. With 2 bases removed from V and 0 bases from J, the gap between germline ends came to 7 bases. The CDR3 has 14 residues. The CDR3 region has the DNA TGTGCCAGCAGTTACGGGGGCATGAACACTGAAGCTTTCTTT. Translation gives CASSYGGMNTEAFF.